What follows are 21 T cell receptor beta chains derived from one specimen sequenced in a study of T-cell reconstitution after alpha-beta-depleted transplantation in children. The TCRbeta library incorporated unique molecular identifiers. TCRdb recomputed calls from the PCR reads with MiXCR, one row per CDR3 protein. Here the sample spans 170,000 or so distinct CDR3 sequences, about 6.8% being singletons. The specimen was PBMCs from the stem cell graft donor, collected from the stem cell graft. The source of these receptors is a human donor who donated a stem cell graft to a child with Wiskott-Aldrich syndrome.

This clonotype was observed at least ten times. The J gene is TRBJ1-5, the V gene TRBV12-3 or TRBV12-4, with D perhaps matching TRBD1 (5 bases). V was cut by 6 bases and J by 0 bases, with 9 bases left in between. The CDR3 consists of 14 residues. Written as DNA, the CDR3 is TGTGCCAGCAGGTCAGGGTTTAGCAATCAGCCCCAGCATTTT. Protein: CASRSGFSNQPQHF.

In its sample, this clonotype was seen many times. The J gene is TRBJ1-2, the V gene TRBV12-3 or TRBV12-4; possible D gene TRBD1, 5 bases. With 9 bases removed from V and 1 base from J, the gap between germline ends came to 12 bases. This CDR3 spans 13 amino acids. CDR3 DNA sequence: TGTGCCAGTTCCGTGGGGGATAACTATGGCTACACCTTC. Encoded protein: CASSVGDNYGYTF.

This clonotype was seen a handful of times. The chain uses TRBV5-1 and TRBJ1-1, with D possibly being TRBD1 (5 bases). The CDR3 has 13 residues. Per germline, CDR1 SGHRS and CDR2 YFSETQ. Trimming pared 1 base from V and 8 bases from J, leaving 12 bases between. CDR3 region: CASSLFQGGEAFF. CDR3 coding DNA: TGCGCCAGCAGCTTGTTCCAGGGCGGGGAAGCTTTCTTT.

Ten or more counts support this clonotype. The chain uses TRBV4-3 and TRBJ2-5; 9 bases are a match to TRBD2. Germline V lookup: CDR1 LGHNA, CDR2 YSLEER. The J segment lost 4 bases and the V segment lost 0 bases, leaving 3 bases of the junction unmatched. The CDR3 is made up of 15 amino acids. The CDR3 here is CASSQDIAGVETQYF. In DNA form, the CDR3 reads TGCGCCAGCAGCCAAGATATAGCGGGAGTAGAGACCCAGTACTTC.

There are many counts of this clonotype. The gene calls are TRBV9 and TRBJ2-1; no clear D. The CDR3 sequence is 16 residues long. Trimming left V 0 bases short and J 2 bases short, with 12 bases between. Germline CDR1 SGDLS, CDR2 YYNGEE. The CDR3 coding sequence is TGTGCCAGCAGCGTAGGAACTGGTAGGGCCTACAATGAGCAGTTCTTC. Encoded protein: CASSVGTGRAYNEQFF.

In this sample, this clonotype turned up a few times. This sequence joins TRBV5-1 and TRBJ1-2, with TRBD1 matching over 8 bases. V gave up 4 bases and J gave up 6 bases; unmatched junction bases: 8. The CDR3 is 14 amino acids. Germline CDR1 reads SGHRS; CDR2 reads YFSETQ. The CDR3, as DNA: TGCGCCAGCAGCCTCAGGGGGCCCTTTGATGGCTACACCTTC. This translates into CASSLRGPFDGYTF.

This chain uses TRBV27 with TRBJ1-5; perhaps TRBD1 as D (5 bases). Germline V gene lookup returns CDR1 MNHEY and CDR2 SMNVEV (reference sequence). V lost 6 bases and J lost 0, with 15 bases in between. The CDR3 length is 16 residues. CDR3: CASSKRGGNSNQPQHF. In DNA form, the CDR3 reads TGTGCCAGCAGCAAGAGGGGAGGAAATAGCAATCAGCCCCAGCATTTT.

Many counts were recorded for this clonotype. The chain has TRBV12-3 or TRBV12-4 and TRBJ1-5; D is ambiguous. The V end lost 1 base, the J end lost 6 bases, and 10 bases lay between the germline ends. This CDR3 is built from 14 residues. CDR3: CASSLGGSGQPQHF. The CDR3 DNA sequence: TGTGCCAGCAGTTTAGGAGGGTCGGGTCAGCCCCAGCATTTT.

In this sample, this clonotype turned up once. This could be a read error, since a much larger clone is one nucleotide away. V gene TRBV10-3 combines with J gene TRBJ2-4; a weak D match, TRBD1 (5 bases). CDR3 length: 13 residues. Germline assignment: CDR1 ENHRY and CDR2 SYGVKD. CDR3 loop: CAIIGPRENIHYF. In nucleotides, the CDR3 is TGTGCCATCATTGGACCCAGGGAAAACATTCATTACTTC.

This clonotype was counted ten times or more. CDR3 sequence: CASSFSPTGGTEAFF. Here the CDR3 DNA reads TGCGCCAGCAGCTTTTCCCCGACAGGGGGAACTGAAGCTTTCTTT. The V call is TRBV5-1, the J call TRBJ1-1; 9 bases align to TRBD1. Per germline, CDR1 SGHRS and CDR2 YFSETQ. The CDR3 totals 15 residues. Losses at the gene ends were 2 bases for V and 5 bases for J; bases not matched to a gene: 7.

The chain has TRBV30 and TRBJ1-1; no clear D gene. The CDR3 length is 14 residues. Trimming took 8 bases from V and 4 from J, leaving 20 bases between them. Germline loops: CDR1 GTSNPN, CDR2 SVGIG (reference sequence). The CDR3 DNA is TGTGCCCGGAAACAAATGACTAAGGGCACTGAAGCTTTCTTT. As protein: CARKQMTKGTEAFF.

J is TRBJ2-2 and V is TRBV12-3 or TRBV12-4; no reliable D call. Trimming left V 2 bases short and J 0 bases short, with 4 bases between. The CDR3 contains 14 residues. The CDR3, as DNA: TGTGCCAGCAGTTTAATCCCGAACACCGGGGAGCTGTTTTTT. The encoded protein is CASSLIPNTGELFF.

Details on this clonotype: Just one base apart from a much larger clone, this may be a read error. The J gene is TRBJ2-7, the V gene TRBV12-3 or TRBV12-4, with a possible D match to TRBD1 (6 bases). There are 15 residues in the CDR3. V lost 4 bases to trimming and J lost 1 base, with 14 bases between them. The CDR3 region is CASSSTGSNSYEQYF. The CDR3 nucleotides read TGTGCCAGCAGTTCCACAGGGAGCAATTCCTACGAGCAGTACTTC.

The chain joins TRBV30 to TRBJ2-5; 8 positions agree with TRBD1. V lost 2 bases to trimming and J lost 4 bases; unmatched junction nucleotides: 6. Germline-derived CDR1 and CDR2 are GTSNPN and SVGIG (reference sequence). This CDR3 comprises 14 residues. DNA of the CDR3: TGTGCCTGGAGTCTCGGACAGGGAAGAGAGACCCAGTACTTC. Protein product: CAWSLGQGRETQYF.

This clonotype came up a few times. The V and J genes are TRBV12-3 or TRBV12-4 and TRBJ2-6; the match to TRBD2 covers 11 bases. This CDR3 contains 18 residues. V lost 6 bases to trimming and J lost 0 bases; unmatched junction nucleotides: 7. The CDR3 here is CASSPFGLAGSGANVLTF. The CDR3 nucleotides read TGTGCCAGCAGCCCCTTCGGACTAGCGGGCTCTGGGGCCAACGTCCTGACTTTC.

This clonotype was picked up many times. The DNA of the CDR3 is TGCAGTGCGAGGGGGGACCTCCGGAAAGAGACCCAGTACTTC. This sequence encodes CSARGDLRKETQYF. The genes are TRBV20-1 and TRBJ2-5; D may be TRBD1 or TRBD2 (6 bases each). The CDR3 is made up of 14 amino acids. The germline CDR1 and CDR2 sequences are DFQATT and SNEGSKA (reference sequence). Trimming took off 6 bases at V and 3 bases at J, with 17 bases between the two ends.

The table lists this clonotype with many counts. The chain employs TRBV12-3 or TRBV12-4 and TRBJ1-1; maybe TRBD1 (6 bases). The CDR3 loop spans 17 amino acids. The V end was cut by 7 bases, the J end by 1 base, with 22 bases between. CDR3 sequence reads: CASTWNLGGTPNTEAFF. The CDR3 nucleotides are TGTGCCAGCACCTGGAATTTAGGGGGAACCCCGAACACTGAAGCTTTCTTT.

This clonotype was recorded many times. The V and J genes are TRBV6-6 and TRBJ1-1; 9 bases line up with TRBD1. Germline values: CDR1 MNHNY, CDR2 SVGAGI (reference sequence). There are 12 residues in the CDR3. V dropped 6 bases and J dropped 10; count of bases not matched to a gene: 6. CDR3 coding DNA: TGTGCCAGCAGAGGACAGGGGTGGAGAGCTTTCTTT. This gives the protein CASRGQGWRAFF.

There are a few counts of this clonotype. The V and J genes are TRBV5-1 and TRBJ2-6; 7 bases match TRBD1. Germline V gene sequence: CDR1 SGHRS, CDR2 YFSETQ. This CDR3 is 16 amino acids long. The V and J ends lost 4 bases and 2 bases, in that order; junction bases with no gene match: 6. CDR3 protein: CASSPTGPTGANVLTF. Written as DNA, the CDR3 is TGCGCCAGCAGCCCGACAGGGCCAACTGGGGCCAACGTCCTGACTTTC.

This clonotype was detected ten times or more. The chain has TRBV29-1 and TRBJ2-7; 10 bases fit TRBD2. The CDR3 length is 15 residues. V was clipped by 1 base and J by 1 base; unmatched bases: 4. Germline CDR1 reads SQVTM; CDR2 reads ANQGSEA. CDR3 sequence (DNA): TGCAGCGTTGAAGGTCTAGCGGGAGTTTCCTACGAGCAGTACTTC. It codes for CSVEGLAGVSYEQYF.

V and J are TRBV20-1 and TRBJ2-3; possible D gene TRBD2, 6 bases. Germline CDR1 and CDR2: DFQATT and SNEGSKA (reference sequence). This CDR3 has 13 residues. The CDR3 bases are TGCAGCCTACTAGCACCTCGCACAGATACGCAGTATTTT. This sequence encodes CSLLAPRTDTQYF.